These 26 T cell receptor beta chains were sequenced from one sample in a study of blood T cells in healthy people across ages. A second roughly 6 to 11 cycle PCR used barcoded and J-beta primers. TCRdb processed the 5' RACE reads anew with MiXCR; each CDR3 protein has one entry. The repertoire includes about 1.4 million distinct CDR3 sequences, 59% of them detected once, and roughly 7% sits in the top ten. Sample: blood. Receptors originate from a man aged 18 to 30 in good health.

This clonotype was picked up one time. The chain joins TRBV15 to TRBJ2-5; D remains unclear. The J call may be mistaken, given a closer DNA end match to TRBJ2-7. The CDR3 has 14 amino acids. Germline CDR1 reads LNHNV; CDR2 reads YYDKDF (reference sequence). The CDR3 is CATSGLAIKSEQYF. DNA of the CDR3: TGTGCCACCAGTGGGCTCGCTATTAAAAGCGAGCAGTACTTC.

This clonotype was seen only once. The rearrangement joins TRBV18 to TRBJ2-5; 14 positions agree with TRBD2. Germline CDR1 KGHSH, CDR2 LQKENI. V was clipped by 4 bases and J by 11 bases; unmatched bases: 6. This CDR3 contains 14 residues. CDR3 in DNA: TGTGCCAGCTCACTACTGACTAGCGGGGGGGCTCAGTACTTC. This codes for CASSLLTSGGAQYF. The complete variable domain, with remaining parts taken from reference TRBV18 and TRBJ2-5, reads NAGVMQNPRHLVRRRGQEARLRCSPMKGHSHVYWYRQLPEEGLKFMVYLQKENIIDESGMPKERFSAEFPKEGPSILRIQQVVRGDSAAYFCASSLLTSGGAQYFGPGTRLLVL.

This clonotype has only a few counts. The genes are TRBV6-6 and TRBJ1-2, with D tentatively TRBD1 (5 bases). V lost 0 bases and J lost 3, with 17 bases in between. This CDR3 contains 17 residues. Looked up from germline, CDR1 is MNHNY and CDR2 is SVGAGI (reference sequence). The CDR3 loop reads CASSYSYEGNRDYGYTF. The CDR3 DNA reads TGTGCCAGCAGTTACTCCTACGAGGGGAATAGGGACTATGGCTACACCTTC.

J is TRBJ2-1 and V is TRBV7-2; 10 nucleotides align to TRBD2. Per the germline V gene, CDR1 is SGHTA and CDR2 is FQGNSA. The CDR3 sequence is 15 residues long. V shed 6 bases, J shed 6 bases, and the junction held 8 bases outside the gene matches. The CDR3 region is CASSTLAGVFNEQFF. Here the CDR3 DNA reads TGTGCCAGCAGTACCCTAGCGGGAGTCTTCAATGAGCAGTTCTTC.

This chain joins TRBV3-1 and TRBJ2-7, with D possibly being TRBD2 (5 bases). Germline V lookup: CDR1 LGHDT, CDR2 YNNKEL (reference sequence). The CDR3 is 13 residues long. V gave up 5 bases and J gave up 3 bases, with 11 bases separating them. CDR3 nucleotides: TGTGCCAGCAGCGCCGGGGTATTCTACGAGCAGTACTTC. As protein: CASSAGVFYEQYF.

This chain connects TRBV4-1 to TRBJ1-2; D is unclear. CDR1 and CDR2 from the germline V gene are MGHRA and YSYEKL. V gave up 5 bases and J gave up 8 bases, with 12 bases separating them. The CDR3 totals 12 residues. CDR3 in amino acids: CASSYSPGGYTF. CDR3 coding DNA: TGCGCCAGCAGCTACTCCCCGGGGGGCTACACCTTC.

The sample holds a few counts of this clonotype. J is TRBJ2-2 and V is TRBV25-1, with 8 bases fitting TRBD1. V gave up 3 bases and J gave up 1 base; unmatched junction bases: 4. The length of the CDR3 is 16 residues. Germline CDR1 is MGHDK and CDR2 is SYGVNS. The CDR3 DNA sequence: TGTGCCAGCAGTGACTCGACAGGGGAGAACACCGGGGAGCTGTTTTTT. Protein sequence: CASSDSTGENTGELFF. Full variable domain (outside the CDR3, taken from reference TRBV25-1 and TRBJ2-2): EADIYQTPRYLVIGTGKKITLECSQTMGHDKMYWYQQDPGMELHLIHYSYGVNSTEKGDLSSESTVSRIRTEHFPLTLESARPSHTSQYLCASSDSTGENTGELFFGEGSRLTVL.

The rearrangement links TRBV15 to TRBJ2-7; D remains ambiguous. Germline loops: CDR1 LNHNV, CDR2 YYDKDF (reference sequence). The CDR3 sequence is 13 residues long. Trimming shortened V by 5 bases and J by 2 bases, and 10 bases separated the two germline ends. The CDR3: CATSGHSPYEQYF. CDR3 in DNA: TGTGCCACCAGCGGCCATAGTCCCTACGAGCAGTACTTC.

This clonotype was detected a few times. The rearrangement joins TRBV27 to TRBJ2-1; perhaps D is TRBD1 or TRBD2 (5 bases each). Germline V CDR1 and CDR2: MNHEY, SMNVEV (reference sequence). This CDR3 is 17 amino acids long. The V and J ends lost 4 bases and 6 bases respectively, with 22 bases between them. The CDR3 sequence: CASSSFRDHRRPNEQFF. CDR3 coding DNA: TGTGCCAGCAGTTCGTTCCGGGACCACCGACGGCCCAATGAGCAGTTCTTC.

This chain connects TRBV27 to TRBJ2-7, with D possibly matching TRBD1 (6 bases). V was cut by 4 bases and J by 0 bases, with 16 bases left in between. CDR3 length equals 16 residues. CDR1 and CDR2 from the germline V gene are MNHEY and SMNVEV (reference sequence). CDR3: CASSSRQDRNSYEQYF. The CDR3 region has the DNA TGTGCCAGCAGTTCCCGACAGGACCGAAACTCCTACGAGCAGTACTTC.

CDR3 nucleotide sequence: TGTGCCTCCTCCAGACAGAAGCAAGAGACCCAGTACTTC. Translating it yields CASSRQKQETQYF. The chain couples TRBV7-2 to TRBJ2-5, with a possible D match to TRBD1 (5 bases). The CDR3 is 13 amino acids. Germline V CDR1 and CDR2: SGHTA, FQGNSA. The V end was cut by 11 bases, the J end by 2 bases, with 15 bases between.

This clonotype has only a few counts. The gene calls are TRBV4-1 and TRBJ1-2, with D unclear. Germline V gives CDR1 MGHRA, CDR2 YSYEKL. The CDR3 covers 14 residues. The V gene lost 4 bases and the J gene lost 6 bases, with 15 bases spanning the gap. The CDR3 spells CASSLRAVMDGYTF. The CDR3, as DNA: TGCGCCAGCAGCCTTCGGGCCGTTATGGATGGCTACACCTTC.

V gene TRBV12-3 or TRBV12-4 combines with J gene TRBJ2-3; TRBD2 agrees at 8 bases. The CDR3 runs 16 residues. V shed 1 base and J 6 bases; nucleotides not matched to a gene: 9. As DNA, the CDR3 is TGTGCCAGCAGTTTAGGGCCTAGCGGGCGGGTGGATACGCAGTATTTT. Protein sequence: CASSLGPSGRVDTQYF.

The chain joins TRBV12-3 or TRBV12-4 to TRBJ2-3; 9 bases are a match to TRBD2. The CDR3 is 14 amino acids. Germline trimming cut 6 bases from V and 5 bases from J; bases unmatched to any gene: 6. CDR3 sequence: CASSYSGSEDTQYF. The CDR3 DNA is TGTGCCAGCAGCTATAGCGGGAGTGAAGATACGCAGTATTTT.

The chain joins TRBV3-1 to TRBJ2-7, with 11 bases that match TRBD1. The germline V gene has CDR1 LGHDT and CDR2 YNNKEL (reference sequence). The CDR3 consists of 14 residues. V shed 5 bases and J 6 bases; nucleotides not matched to a gene: 6. The CDR3 spells CASSTRDRGSEQYF. The CDR3 nucleotides read TGTGCCAGCAGCACCCGGGACAGGGGGTCCGAGCAGTACTTC.

This clonotype was seen just once. The J gene is TRBJ1-5, the V gene TRBV10-3, with 7 bases fitting TRBD1. Germline V lookup: CDR1 ENHRY, CDR2 SYGVKD. The CDR3 is 15 amino acids. Trimming took 0 bases from V and 5 from J; bases not matched to a gene: 4. The CDR3 DNA is TGTGCCATCAGTGAGTCGAACAGGGGCCATCAGCCCCAGCATTTT. This gives the protein CAISESNRGHQPQHF.

V gene TRBV7-9 combines with J gene TRBJ2-1; TRBD2 aligns across 7 bases. Looked up from germline, CDR1 is SEHNR and CDR2 is FQNEAQ (reference sequence). CDR3 length: 15 residues. J gave up 4 bases and V 3 bases, and 6 bases lay outside the gene matches. The DNA of the CDR3 is TGTGCCAGCAGCTTCCTACGGGGGGTATACAATGAGCAGTTCTTC. Encoded protein: CASSFLRGVYNEQFF. Using reference TRBV7-9 and TRBJ2-1 for the parts outside the CDR3, the full variable domain is DTGVSQNPRHKITKRGQNVTFRCDPISEHNRLYWYRQTLGQGPEFLTYFQNEAQLEKSRLLSDRFSAERPKGSFSTLEIQRTEQGDSAMYLCASSFLRGVYNEQFFGPGTRLTVL.

This chain joins TRBV5-5 and TRBJ2-4; 11 nucleotides agree with TRBD2. Trimming took 0 bases from V and 4 from J; bases not matched to a gene: 6. CDR1 is SGHKS, CDR2 YYEKEE, per germline (reference sequence). The CDR3 is 17 amino acids. The chain's CDR3 is CASSLGPGLAAKNIQYF. The CDR3 DNA sequence: TGTGCCAGCAGCTTGGGACCGGGACTAGCGGCTAAAAACATTCAGTACTTC.

This clonotype has only a few counts. V and J are TRBV20-1 and TRBJ2-1, with 11 bases that match TRBD2. Germline CDR1 is DFQATT and CDR2 is SNEGSKA (reference sequence). CDR3 size: 15 residues. Trimming took 3 bases from V and 7 from J; bases not matched to a gene: 8. As DNA, the CDR3 is TGCAGTGCTAGGCCCACTAGCGGGAGTGGAAATGAGCAGTTCTTC. Its translation: CSARPTSGSGNEQFF.

This clonotype has just a few counts. The CDR3 loop reads CATSSQGRTDTQYF. The CDR3 DNA reads as TGTGCCACTTCAAGCCAGGGGCGCACAGATACGCAGTATTTT. V gene TRBV10-3 combines with J gene TRBJ2-3; TRBD1 might be the D (6 bases). V lost 10 bases to trimming and J lost 1 base, with 15 bases between them. CDR3 length equals 14 residues. Germline lookup yields CDR1 ENHRY and CDR2 SYGVKD.

This rearrangement joins TRBV28 to TRBJ2-5; TRBD1 matches at 9 bases. Near its end, the DNA agrees better with TRBJ2-7, so the J call may be wrong. Germline V gene lookup returns CDR1 MDHEN and CDR2 SYDVKM. The CDR3 covers 15 residues. The CDR3 DNA is TGTGCCAGCAGTTTCTTCGGACAGGGGTGGAACGAGCAGTACTTC. This gives the protein CASSFFGQGWNEQYF.

The rearrangement links TRBV18 to TRBJ2-5; D may be TRBD1 (6 bases). The last part of the DNA fits TRBJ2-7 better; the J call may be wrong. This CDR3 region has 13 residues. CDR1 is KGHSH, CDR2 LQKENI, per germline. The CDR3: CASSAPQGYEQYF. The CDR3 bases are TGTGCCAGCTCAGCTCCCCAGGGGTACGAGCAGTACTTC.

The gene calls are TRBV20-1 and TRBJ1-1; TRBD1 might be the D (5 bases). Germline values: CDR1 DFQATT, CDR2 SNEGSKA (reference sequence). Trimming pared 0 bases from V and 3 bases from J, leaving 14 bases between. The CDR3 totals 15 residues. CDR3 bases: TGCAGTGCTAGAGACTTCCAGGGTAAGCACACTGAAGCTTTCTTT. This translates into CSARDFQGKHTEAFF.

This chain links TRBV5-4 with TRBJ2-7; 16 nucleotides align to TRBD2. With the DNA end fitting TRBJ2-5 better, the J assignment may be wrong. CDR3 length: 18 residues. The germline V gene has CDR1 SGHNT and CDR2 YYREEE (reference sequence). The CDR3 is CASSSSGLAGGVGETQYF. The CDR3 DNA follows: TGTGCCAGCAGCTCCTCGGGACTAGCGGGGGGGGTCGGTGAGACCCAGTACTTC.

This chain uses TRBV28 with TRBJ1-1, with D unclear. Germline V gene sequence: CDR1 MDHEN, CDR2 SYDVKM. Trimming removed 6 bases at V and 4 bases at J, with 12 bases between. The CDR3 is made up of 13 amino acids. DNA of the CDR3: TGTGCCAGCAGCTCCGCCCTGGGCACTGAAGCTTTCTTT. Translation gives CASSSALGTEAFF. The full variable domain, completed using reference TRBV28 and TRBJ1-1, is DVKVTQSSRYLVKRTGEKVFLECVQDMDHENMFWYRQDPGLGLRLIYFSYDVKMKEKGDIPEGYSVSREKKERFSLILESASTNQTSMYLCASSSALGTEAFFGQGTRLTVV.

This chain uses TRBV6-5 with TRBJ1-1, with TRBD1 as a possible D gene (6 bases). CDR1 MNHEY and CDR2 SVGAGI come from the germline V gene. The CDR3 sequence is 14 residues long. Trimming cost V 5 bases and J 3 bases, with 13 bases left between them. As DNA, the CDR3 is TGTGCCAGCAGTCACACGTACAGGGACACTGAAGCTTTCTTT. Its translation: CASSHTYRDTEAFF.